This T cell receptor (beta chain) originates from a study of OX40 agonist ivuxolimab in advanced cancers. V lost 7 bases, J lost 5 bases, and 14 bases lay in between. The CDR3 has 13 amino acids. CDR1 and CDR2 (germline): MNHEY, SVGAGI. The protocol was immunoSEQ multiplex PCR, while the TCRdb copy is restricted to in-frame clones and leaves out a portion. The table records some 76,000 clones, about nine tenths of them present only once. The receptor comes from an adult with an advanced solid tumor such as melanoma, head and neck, liver or kidney cancer. Sample: CD4+ or CD8+ T cells sorted from blood, taken in a trial of the OX40 agonist ivuxolimab. The chain carries TRBV6-5 and TRBJ2-5, with D possibly called TRBD1 or TRBD2 (5 bases each). DNA for the CDR3: TGTGCCAGCACGGATGGGGGAAAGGAGACCCAGTACTTC. It codes for CASTDGGKETQYF.